This TCR beta chain derives from a study of blood T cell repertoires in COVID-19. Study background: Samples came from the United States, Italy and Spain, spanning acute and convalescent COVID-19. T cells, B-cell-depleted T cells, or PBMCs supplied cDNA or gDNA.

As handled by the study authors: Estimates of nucleated cell counts were drawn from the amplification of reference gene primers. TCRdb's table, derived via immunoSEQ multiplex PCR, lists solely in-frame clones and lacks some. V, J and clone size were drawn from that table, and D and trimming were deduced from the DNA. The table lists roughly 110,000 clones, 84% of them singletons. The CDR3 is 15 residues long. J was trimmed by 6 bases and V by 0 bases; bases with no gene match: 8. Germline CDR1 and CDR2: SGHNT and YYREEE (reference sequence). The V gene is TRBV5-4, the J gene TRBJ2-5, with 7 bases lining up with TRBD2. Source material: peripheral blood. This clonotype was sampled from a woman in her fifties or sixties with acute or convalescent COVID-19. CDR3 protein: CASSLGQGGRQTQYF. CDR3 bases: TGTGCCAGCAGCTTGGGGCAGGGAGGGCGGCAGACCCAGTACTTC.